The 17 T cell receptor beta chains reported below all come from one sample, sequenced in a study of beta chain features in type 1 diabetes. The entirety of the isolated RNA underwent reverse transcription, so expressed TCRB transcripts were sequenced. The table came from immunoSEQ multiplex PCR; TCRdb's copy has only in-frame clones and leaves some out. The sample holds fewer than 350,000 clones, about 8.5% seen once. Sequencing was performed on central memory CD4+ T cells from blood. These receptors all stem from a woman aged 18-29 years in good health.

The chain uses TRBV12-5 and TRBJ1-1, with a weak D call TRBD1 (5 bases). Germline V gives CDR1 LGHNT, CDR2 FRNRAP. This CDR3 region has 13 residues. V gave up 5 bases and J gave up 3 bases, with 10 bases separating them. The DNA of the CDR3 is TGTGCTAGTGGTCGCGACAGAGACACTGAAGCTTTCTTT. Amino acid sequence: CASGRDRDTEAFF. Combining the CDR3 with reference TRBV12-5 and TRBJ1-1 gives the whole variable domain DARVTQTPRHKVTEMGQEVTMRCQPILGHNTVFWYRQTMMQGLELLAYFRNRAPLDDSGMPKDRFSAEMPDATLATLKIQPSEPRDSAVYFCASGRDRDTEAFFGQGTRLTVV.

J is TRBJ1-1 and V is TRBV29-1; 9 bases line up with TRBD1. The CDR3 is 13 amino acids. Germline V gene lookup returns CDR1 SQVTM and CDR2 ANQGSEA. J gave up 4 bases and V 7 bases, and 7 bases lay outside the gene matches. The CDR3 DNA is TGCAGCGCCAAACAGGGGGCCTTCACTGAAGCTTTCTTT. It translates to CSAKQGAFTEAFF. Full variable domain (missing parts from reference TRBV29-1 and TRBJ1-1): SAVISQKPSRDICQRGTSLTIQCQVDSQVTMMFWYRQQPGQSLTLIATANQGSEATYESGFVIDKFPISRPNLTFSTLTVSNMSPEDSSIYLCSAKQGAFTEAFFGQGTRLTVV.

The chain links TRBV30 to TRBJ1-2, with D possibly being TRBD1 (6 bases). The CDR3 loop spans 15 amino acids. V was cut by 3 bases and J by 3 bases, with 17 bases left in between. Germline loops: CDR1 GTSNPN, CDR2 SVGIG (reference sequence). The CDR3 loop is CAWRGTGSADYGYTF. In DNA form, the CDR3 reads TGTGCCTGGAGGGGAACAGGGAGTGCGGACTATGGCTACACCTTC. Supplemented by reference TRBV30 and TRBJ1-2, the full variable domain reads SQTIHQWPATLVQPVGSPLSLECTVEGTSNPNLYWYRQAAGRGLQLLFYSVGIGQISSEVPQNLSASRPQDRQFILSSKKLLLSDSGFYLCAWRGTGSADYGYTFGSGTRLTVV.

The rearrangement links TRBV18 to TRBJ1-5, with TRBD1 identical over 8 bases. The germline V gene has CDR1 KGHSH and CDR2 LQKENI. This CDR3 is 14 amino acids long. V lost 6 bases and J lost 2; bases outside the gene matches: 3. The CDR3 DNA reads TGTGCCAGCTCCCCGGACAGGGGCAATCAGCCCCAGCATTTT. Translation: CASSPDRGNQPQHF.

In this sample, this clone turned up many times. This chain joins TRBV2 and TRBJ1-6; 10 nucleotides align to TRBD1. V shed 2 bases and J 16 bases; nucleotides not matched to a gene: 8. This CDR3 region has 14 residues. Germline V gene sequence: CDR1 SNHLY, CDR2 FYNNEI. The CDR3 region has the DNA TGTGCCAGCAGTGAACGGGACAGGGGAGTTCGGCTCCACTTT. Its translation is CASSERDRGVRLHF.

V usage is TRBV5-1 and J usage is TRBJ2-5, with TRBD2 identical over 10 bases. Germline CDR1 SGHRS, CDR2 YFSETQ. Trimming took 3 bases from V and 3 from J; bases not matched to a gene: 11. The CDR3 sequence is 17 residues long. CDR3 nucleotide sequence: TGCGCCAGCAGCTGGGGACTAGCGAATGGCGGTGAAGAGACCCAGTACTTC. Its protein is CASSWGLANGGEETQYF. The full variable domain, in which reference TRBV5-1 and TRBJ2-5 provide the parts outside the CDR3, is KAGVTQTPRYLIKTRGQQVTLSCSPISGHRSVSWYQQTPGQGLQFLFEYFSETQRNKGNFPGRFSGRQFSNSRSEMNVSTLELGDSALYLCASSWGLANGGEETQYFGPGTRLLVL.

In this sample, this clone turned up many times. V and J are TRBV7-2 and TRBJ2-2; a weak D match, TRBD1 (8 bases). Germline assignment: CDR1 SGHTA and CDR2 FQGNSA. The V end lost 5 bases, the J end lost 5 bases, and 18 bases lay between the germline ends. CDR3 length equals 16 residues. The CDR3: CASSPGQGGGTGELFF. For the CDR3, the DNA is TGTGCCAGCAGCCCCGGACAGGGAGGGGGTACCGGGGAGCTGTTTTTT. Supplemented by reference TRBV7-2 and TRBJ2-2, the full variable domain reads GAGVSQSPSNKVTEKGKDVELRCDPISGHTALYWYRQSLGQGLEFLIYFQGNSAPDKSGLPSDRFSAERTGGSVSTLTIQRTQQEDSAVYLCASSPGQGGGTGELFFGEGSRLTVL.

This clone showed up many times. As DNA, the CDR3 is TGTGCCAGCAGTGACCCCTTGAACACTGAAGCTTTCTTT. It encodes CASSDPLNTEAFF. The genes are TRBV2 and TRBJ1-1; D gene ambiguous. V lost 3 bases, J lost 0 bases, and 5 bases lay in between. Per germline, CDR1 SNHLY and CDR2 FYNNEI. CDR3 length: 13 amino acids. The variable domain in full, completed from reference TRBV2 and TRBJ1-1, reads EPEVTQTPSHQVTQMGQEVILRCVPISNHLYFYWYRQILGQKVEFLVSFYNNEISEKSEIFDDQFSVERPDGSNFTLKIRSTKLEDSAMYFCASSDPLNTEAFFGQGTRLTVV.

The rearrangement uses TRBV4-1 and TRBJ2-3; 7 bases are a match to TRBD2. Losses at the gene ends were 0 bases for V and 4 bases for J; bases not matched to a gene: 7. CDR3 size: 16 residues. Germline V gives CDR1 MGHRA, CDR2 YSYEKL. The chain's CDR3 is CASSQDPLAEADTQYF. The CDR3 DNA follows: TGCGCCAGCAGCCAAGATCCCCTAGCGGAGGCAGATACGCAGTATTTT.

This chain connects TRBV5-6 to TRBJ1-2, with 8 nucleotides matching TRBD1. The junction had 5 bases not matched to a gene; V was cut back by 4 bases and J by 0 bases. Germline-derived CDR1 and CDR2 are SGHDT and YYEEEE. CDR3 length equals 15 residues. The CDR3 sequence is CASSIRDRPNYGYTF. The CDR3 DNA follows: TGTGCCAGCAGCATCCGGGACAGGCCTAACTATGGCTACACCTTC.

The rearrangement joins TRBV7-8 to TRBJ2-7; D may be TRBD2 (6 bases). This CDR3 has 16 amino acids. V was trimmed by 4 bases and J by 1 base, leaving 17 bases between them. Germline V gives CDR1 SGHVS, CDR2 FQNEAQ. The CDR3 loop reads CASSSPGRGLSYEQYF. For the CDR3, the DNA is TGTGCCAGCAGCTCCCCGGGGCGGGGCCTTTCCTACGAGCAGTACTTC. Using reference TRBV7-8 and TRBJ2-7 for the parts outside the CDR3, the full variable domain is GAGVSQSPRYKVAKRGQDVALRCDPISGHVSLFWYQQALGQGPEFLTYFQNEAQLDKSGLPSDRFFAERPEGSVSTLKIQRTQQEDSAVYLCASSSPGRGLSYEQYFGPGTRLTVT.

This clone came up a few times. This sequence joins TRBV5-6 and TRBJ2-1, with 11 positions matching TRBD2. Germline V gives CDR1 SGHDT, CDR2 YYEEEE. Trimming at V came to 0 bases and at J to 6 bases, leaving 11 bases not matched to a gene. This CDR3 has 18 amino acids. Written as DNA, the CDR3 is TGTGCCAGCAGCTTGGTCGGCTCGACTAGCGGGATGGGCAATGAGCAGTTCTTC. This sequence encodes CASSLVGSTSGMGNEQFF.

This chain joins TRBV29-1 and TRBJ1-1, with D tentatively TRBD1 (6 bases). The V end lost 3 bases, the J end lost 5 bases, and 13 bases lay between the germline ends. CDR3 length equals 13 residues. Germline V gene lookup returns CDR1 SQVTM and CDR2 ANQGSEA. Written as DNA, the CDR3 is TGCAGCGTTGAGAGTGGGGGCTGGACTGAAGCTTTCTTT. Protein: CSVESGGWTEAFF.

This chain links TRBV4-1 with TRBJ1-1; 8 nucleotides agree with TRBD1. Germline CDR1 and CDR2: MGHRA and YSYEKL. The CDR3 sequence is 16 residues long. J was trimmed by 2 bases and V by 5 bases; bases with no gene match: 10. CDR3 coding DNA: TGCGCCAGCAGCGATTACAGGGGGGAGATCAACACTGAAGCTTTCTTT. Translation gives CASSDYRGEINTEAFF.

This clone was counted at least ten times. The chain couples TRBV4-1 to TRBJ2-1, with 7 bases lining up with TRBD1. Germline V gene data show CDR1 as MGHRA and CDR2 as YSYEKL. This CDR3 contains 16 residues. J was trimmed by 3 bases and V by 3 bases; bases with no gene match: 8. CDR3 nucleotides: TGCGCCAGCAGCCAGAGGGGGCCTGAATACTACAATGAGCAGTTCTTC. Translated: CASSQRGPEYYNEQFF.

This clone was detected a few times. This rearrangement joins TRBV5-6 to TRBJ1-1; possibly TRBD1 for D (6 bases). This CDR3 spans 14 amino acids. Germline V gene data show CDR1 as SGHDT and CDR2 as YYEEEE. Deletions cut 5 bases from V and 4 bases from J, with 15 bases between. CDR3 sequence: CASSRLDSGTEAFF. CDR3 nucleotide sequence: TGTGCCAGCAGTCGTCTGGACAGCGGCACTGAAGCTTTCTTT.

The chain links TRBV15 to TRBJ2-7; the D is unclear. Germline V CDR1 and CDR2: LNHNV, YYDKDF (reference sequence). CDR3 length: 15 residues. The V gene lost 0 bases and the J gene lost 1 base, with 10 bases spanning the gap. CDR3 region: CATSRDGLQSYEQYV. The CDR3 DNA reads TGTGCCACCAGCAGAGATGGCCTACAGTCCTACGAGCAGTACGTC.